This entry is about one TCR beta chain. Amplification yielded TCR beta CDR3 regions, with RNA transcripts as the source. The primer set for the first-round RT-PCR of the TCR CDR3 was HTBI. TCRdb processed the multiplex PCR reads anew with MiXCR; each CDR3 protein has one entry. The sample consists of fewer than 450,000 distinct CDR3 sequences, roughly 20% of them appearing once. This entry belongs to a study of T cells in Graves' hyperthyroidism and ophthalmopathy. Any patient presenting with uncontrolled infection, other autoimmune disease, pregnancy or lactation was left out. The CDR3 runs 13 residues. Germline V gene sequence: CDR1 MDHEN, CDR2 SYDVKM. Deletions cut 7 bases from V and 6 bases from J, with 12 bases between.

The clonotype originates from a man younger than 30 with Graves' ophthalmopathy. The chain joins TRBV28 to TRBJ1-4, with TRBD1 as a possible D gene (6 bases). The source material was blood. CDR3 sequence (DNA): TGTGCCAGCACCAGACAGGAATATGAAAAACTGTTTTTT. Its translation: CASTRQEYEKLFF.